This is a list of T cell receptor beta chains from one sample in a study of T cell responses to AZD1222 COVID-19 vaccine. TCRdb keeps only in-frame clones here, not all; method: immunoSEQ multiplex PCR. The repertoire holds fewer than 120,000 clones, with about 81% as singletons. The sequencing used peripheral blood, collected on day 0 of AZD1222 vaccination. The receptors stem from an adult in good health. The CDR3 runs from the conserved cysteine through the conserved F or W. D genes are given only for firm matches. The size entry is marked missing in some rows and otherwise reads once, few, many or a size class.

J: TRBJ2-3; size: .; D: TRBD2; V: TRBV7-6; length: 13; CDR3: CASAGEGAGGAYF; DNA: TGTGCCAGCGCTGGAGAGGGAGCGGGGGGTGCGTATTTT
J: TRBJ2-5; size: .; D: .; V: TRBV9; length: 17; CDR3: CASSAGFSPRGQETQYF; DNA: TGTGCCAGCAGCGCCGGATTTAGCCCTCGAGGACAAGAGACCCAGTACTTC
J: TRBJ2-2; size: .; D: TRBD2; V: TRBV5-1; length: 17; CDR3: CASSLTTSGGNTGELFF; DNA: TGCGCCAGCAGCTTGACGACTAGCGGGGGGAACACCGGGGAGCTGTTTTTT
J: TRBJ2-7; size: once; D: .; V: TRBV21-1; length: 16; CDR3: CASSLFRDRVSGEQYF; DNA: TGTGCCAGCAGCCTATTCCGGGACAGGGTATCCGGCGAGCAGTACTTC
J: TRBJ2-5; size: .; D: TRBD1; V: TRBV5-1; length: 14; CDR3: CASRYRDRGETQYF; DNA: TGCGCCAGCAGGTACCGGGACAGGGGAGAGACCCAGTACTTC
J: TRBJ2-7; size: .; D: .; V: TRBV6-2/TRBV6-3; length: 16; CDR3: CASSYSRGRPTYEQYF; DNA: TGTGCCAGCAGTTACTCGAGGGGACGCCCCACCTACGAGCAGTACTTC
J: TRBJ1-2; size: .; D: .; V: TRBV6-6; length: 13; CDR3: CASSLQDNYGYTF; DNA: TGTGCCAGCAGTCTACAGGACAACTATGGCTACACCTTC
J: TRBJ1-2; size: .; D: TRBD1; V: TRBV9; length: 14; CDR3: CASSVGQPGYGYTF; DNA: TGTGCCAGCAGCGTGGGACAGCCTGGCTATGGCTACACCTTC
J: TRBJ1-5; size: .; D: .; V: TRBV7-9; length: 13; CDR3: CASSLDWGQPQHF; DNA: TGTGCCAGCAGCTTAGACTGGGGCCAGCCCCAGCATTTT
J: TRBJ1-1; size: once; D: TRBD1; V: TRBV29-1; length: 13; CDR3: CSVQSQGASEAFF; DNA: TGCAGCGTTCAATCACAGGGGGCCTCTGAAGCTTTCTTT
J: TRBJ1-1; size: .; D: TRBD1; V: TRBV7-9; length: 15; CDR3: CASRRQGATNTEAFF; DNA: TGTGCCAGCAGAAGACAGGGGGCTACGAACACTGAAGCTTTCTTT
J: TRBJ2-7; size: .; D: TRBD1; V: TRBV10-1; length: 14; CDR3: CASSTVGQPYEQYF; DNA: TGCGCCAGCAGTACCGTGGGACAGCCTTACGAGCAGTACTTC
J: TRBJ2-6; size: .; D: .; V: TRBV3-1/TRBV3-2; length: 13; CDR3: CASSHSGANVLTF; DNA: TGTGCCAGCAGCCACTCTGGGGCCAACGTCCTGACTTTC
J: TRBJ1-5; size: .; D: .; V: TRBV28; length: 14; CDR3: CASSLIRGNQPQHF; DNA: TGTGCCAGCAGTTTGATCCGGGGGAATCAGCCCCAGCATTTT
J: TRBJ1-5; size: .; D: .; V: TRBV7-8; length: 16; CDR3: CASSLGAVGSNQPQHF; DNA: TGTGCCAGCAGCTTAGGGGCCGTCGGTAGCAATCAGCCCCAGCATTTT
J: TRBJ1-2; size: .; D: TRBD1; V: TRBV11-2; length: 14; CDR3: CASSLNPTGNGYTF; DNA: TGTGCCAGCAGCCTAAACCCGACAGGGAACGGCTACACCTTC
J: TRBJ2-7; size: .; D: .; V: TRBV2; length: 13; CDR3: CASSDLVRDEQYF; DNA: TGTGCCAGCAGTGATTTGGTACGGGACGAGCAGTACTTC
J: TRBJ1-1; size: .; D: .; V: TRBV12-3/TRBV12-4; length: 13; CDR3: CASSSRRPGPAFF; DNA: TGTGCCAGCAGCTCCCGAAGACCCGGCCCGGCTTTCTTT
J: TRBJ1-1; size: .; D: .; V: TRBV7-2; length: 15; CDR3: CASSLGPGLNTEAFF; DNA: TGTGCCAGCAGCTTAGGGCCGGGATTGAACACTGAAGCTTTCTTT
J: TRBJ2-5; size: .; D: .; V: TRBV7-9; length: 14; CDR3: CASSPRRGGETQYF; DNA: TGTGCCAGCAGCCCACGAAGAGGAGGGGAGACCCAGTACTTC
J: TRBJ1-5; size: few; D: .; V: TRBV5-1; length: 14; CDR3: CASRAGLGNQPQHF; DNA: TGCGCCAGCAGGGCAGGATTGGGCAATCAGCCCCAGCATTTT
J: TRBJ2-7; size: .; D: TRBD1; V: TRBV10-3; length: 14; CDR3: CAINPGGRNYEQYF; DNA: TGTGCCATCAACCCAGGGGGCAGAAACTACGAGCAGTACTTC
J: TRBJ1-1; size: .; D: TRBD1; V: TRBV27; length: 13; CDR3: CASSSTGAPEAFF; DNA: TGTGCCAGCAGTTCAACAGGGGCGCCTGAAGCTTTCTTT
J: TRBJ1-2; size: .; D: .; V: TRBV7-3; length: 13; CDR3: CASSPGLGLGYTF; DNA: TGTGCCAGCAGTCCTGGGTTAGGACTAGGCTACACCTTC
J: TRBJ2-7; size: .; D: TRBD1; V: TRBV11-2; length: 15; CDR3: CASSTDRGQSYEQYF; DNA: TGTGCCAGCAGCACGGACAGGGGGCAGTCCTACGAGCAGTACTTC
J: TRBJ1-3; size: few; D: TRBD1; V: TRBV7-2; length: 15; CDR3: CASSGNRGQGNTIYF; DNA: TGTGCCAGCAGCGGAAATAGGGGACAGGGTAACACCATATATTTT
J: TRBJ1-6; size: .; D: .; V: TRBV12-3/TRBV12-4; length: 13; CDR3: CASSLDYNSPLHF; DNA: TGTGCCAGTAGCCTTGACTATAATTCACCCCTCCACTTT
J: TRBJ2-1; size: .; D: .; V: TRBV10-2; length: 16; CDR3: CASSEGLAGGWNEQFF; DNA: TGCGCCAGCAGTGAGGGGTTGGCAGGGGGGTGGAATGAGCAGTTCTTC
J: TRBJ1-4; size: .; D: .; V: TRBV6-5; length: 15; CDR3: CASSLRTARNEKLFF; DNA: TGTGCCAGCAGTCTCCGGACAGCTCGAAATGAAAAACTGTTTTTT
J: TRBJ2-7; size: once; D: .; V: TRBV6-5; length: 14; CDR3: CASSYSMGSYEQYF; DNA: TGTGCCAGCAGTTACTCTATGGGTTCCTACGAGCAGTACTTC
J: TRBJ2-1; size: .; D: .; V: TRBV7-8; length: 12; CDR3: CASSPNPHEQFF; DNA: TGTGCCAGCAGCCCCAATCCCCATGAGCAGTTCTTC
J: TRBJ2-1; size: .; D: .; V: TRBV15; length: 20; CDR3: CATSRDVNVRRRSGGNEQFF; DNA: TGTGCCACCAGCAGAGATGTCAACGTAAGACGGAGAAGTGGCGGCAATGAGCAGTTCTTC
J: TRBJ1-2; size: .; D: .; V: TRBV5-6; length: 16; CDR3: CASSLTRVLALDGYTF; DNA: TGTGCCAGCAGCTTGACGCGGGTCTTGGCTCTTGATGGCTACACCTTC
J: TRBJ1-2; size: .; D: TRBD1; V: TRBV2; length: 14; CDR3: CASSGGQSNYGYTF; DNA: TGTGCCAGCAGTGGGGGACAGTCAAACTATGGCTACACCTTC
J: TRBJ1-5; size: .; D: .; V: TRBV28; length: 14; CDR3: CASSSRVVDQPQHF; DNA: TGTGCCAGCAGTTCCAGGGTGGTAGATCAGCCCCAGCATTTT
J: TRBJ2-3; size: once; D: .; V: TRBV3-1/TRBV3-2; length: 15; CDR3: CASSQPGPRTDTQYF; DNA: TGTGCCAGCAGCCAGCCGGGTCCTCGCACAGATACGCAGTATTTT
J: TRBJ2-3; size: .; D: .; V: TRBV11-2; length: 16; CDR3: CASSWGVGQRTDTQYF; DNA: TGTGCCAGCAGCTGGGGGGTCGGACAGCGCACAGATACGCAGTATTTT
J: TRBJ2-5; size: .; D: .; V: TRBV4-2; length: 15; CDR3: CASSRYRDTQETQYF; DNA: TGTGCCAGCAGCCGATACCGGGACACTCAAGAGACCCAGTACTTC
J: TRBJ2-3; size: .; D: .; V: TRBV14; length: 13; CDR3: CASSHLSRDTQYF; DNA: TGTGCCAGCAGCCACCTTTCTAGGGATACGCAGTATTTT
J: TRBJ2-7; size: .; D: .; V: TRBV14; length: 15; CDR3: CASSQATSSTSGRCF; DNA: .
J: TRBJ1-5; size: .; D: .; V: TRBV21-1; length: 18; CDR3: CASSKKPPSGVSNQPQHF; DNA: TGTGCCAGCAGCAAAAAGCCCCCCAGCGGGGTGAGCAATCAGCCCCAGCATTTT
J: TRBJ1-5; size: once; D: .; V: TRBV11-3; length: 15; CDR3: CASSLVQYSNQPQHF; DNA: TGTGCCAGCAGCTTAGTTCAATATAGCAATCAGCCCCAGCATTTT
J: TRBJ2-7; size: .; D: TRBD1; V: TRBV28; length: 18; CDR3: CASSSSPGTGLSSYEQYF; DNA: TGTGCCAGCAGTTCTAGTCCCGGGACAGGTTTGAGCTCCTACGAGCAGTACTTC
J: TRBJ1-2; size: few; D: TRBD1; V: TRBV28; length: 13; CDR3: CASSQGGNYGYTF; DNA: TGTGCCAGCAGTCAGGGGGGGAACTATGGCTACACCTTC
J: TRBJ1-2; size: .; D: TRBD1; V: TRBV7-2; length: 15; CDR3: CASSEKTGENYGYTF; DNA: TGTGCCAGCAGCGAAAAGACAGGGGAAAACTATGGCTACACCTTC
J: TRBJ2-5; size: once; D: TRBD2; V: TRBV19; length: 13; CDR3: CATVGRDQETQYF; DNA: TGTGCCACCGTTGGGAGGGACCAAGAGACCCAGTACTTC
J: TRBJ2-5; size: .; D: TRBD2; V: TRBV9; length: 15; CDR3: CASSVSGLAYETQYF; DNA: TGTGCCAGCAGCGTGTCGGGACTAGCCTACGAGACCCAGTACTTC
J: TRBJ1-6; size: once; D: TRBD1; V: TRBV18; length: 16; CDR3: CASSPKGASSNSPLHF; DNA: TGTGCCAGCTCACCTAAGGGGGCCTCATCGAATTCACCCCTCCACTTT
J: TRBJ2-1; size: .; D: TRBD2; V: TRBV5-4; length: 14; CDR3: CASRLAGGPLEQFF; DNA: TGTGCCAGCAGACTAGCGGGGGGGCCTTTGGAGCAGTTCTTC
J: TRBJ1-2; size: .; D: .; V: TRBV16; length: 15; CDR3: CASSQLTEKRYGYTF; DNA: TGTGCCAGCAGCCAACTGACAGAGAAGAGATATGGCTACACCTTC
J: TRBJ1-1; size: .; D: .; V: TRBV12-3/TRBV12-4; length: 13; CDR3: CASSKDGYTEAFF; DNA: TGTGCCAGCAGTAAGGACGGCTACACTGAAGCTTTCTTT
J: TRBJ1-5; size: .; D: TRBD1; V: TRBV6-5; length: 15; CDR3: CASSYQKGANQPQHF; DNA: TGTGCCAGCAGTTACCAAAAGGGGGCGAATCAGCCCCAGCATTTT
J: TRBJ2-7; size: .; D: TRBD1; V: TRBV28; length: 15; CDR3: CASSKGTAQSYEQYF; DNA: TGTGCCAGCAGCAAAGGGACAGCACAATCCTACGAGCAGTACTTC
J: TRBJ2-1; size: .; D: TRBD1; V: TRBV6-2/TRBV6-3; length: 16; CDR3: CASSRTGDLSYNEQFF; DNA: TGTGCCAGCAGTAGGACAGGGGACCTTTCCTACAATGAGCAGTTCTTC